A selection of T cell receptor beta chains follows, all from one sample in a study of shared clonotypes between healthy human individuals. Measured with immunoSEQ multiplex PCR; TCRdb has only the in-frame clones, and not every one. Altogether 2.3 million or so clones are present, approximately 95% being singletons, with the ten largest covering about 0.37%. The material sequenced was naive CD4+ T cells from PBMCs. The receptors originated from a man aged 18 to 35 in good health. Some clones in this sample may be carry-over from other donors' samples. The CDR3 runs from the conserved cysteine through the conserved F or W. Fields, in order: J gene, D gene, clone size, V gene, CDR3 DNA, CDR3 protein. A D gene is named only where the DNA matches it firmly. Clone size is stated in some rows and not others, as once, few, many or a class when expanded.

J gene: TRBJ1-3
D gene: .
clone size: .
V gene: TRBV6-5
CDR3 DNA: TGTGCCAGCAGTTCCTCACAACCGGGCCACCGAAACACCATATATTTT
CDR3 protein: CASSSSQPGHRNTIYF

J gene: TRBJ2-1
D gene: .
clone size: .
V gene: TRBV19
CDR3 DNA: TGTGCCACGGGGGAGCCGATCTATGAGCAGTTCTTC
CDR3 protein: CATGEPIYEQFF

J gene: TRBJ2-2
D gene: .
clone size: .
V gene: TRBV30
CDR3 DNA: TGTGCCTGGAGTGTAGGGGTTACCTCCTTCCACAGGGACACCGGGGAGCTGTTTTTT
CDR3 protein: CAWSVGVTSFHRDTGELFF

J gene: TRBJ1-1
D gene: TRBD1
clone size: once
V gene: TRBV6-1
CDR3 DNA: TGTGCCAGCAGTGATGGGACAGGGGTCACTGAAGCTTTCTTT
CDR3 protein: CASSDGTGVTEAFF

J gene: TRBJ1-5
D gene: .
clone size: .
V gene: TRBV5-1
CDR3 DNA: TGCGCCAGCAGCTTGGCCAGTAATCAGCCCCAGCATTTT
CDR3 protein: CASSLASNQPQHF

J gene: TRBJ1-5
D gene: .
clone size: .
V gene: TRBV6-1
CDR3 DNA: TGTGCCAGCAGTCTACAGGACTATAGCAATCAGCCCCAGCATTTT
CDR3 protein: CASSLQDYSNQPQHF

J gene: TRBJ2-1
D gene: .
clone size: .
V gene: TRBV6-6
CDR3 DNA: TGTGCCAGCAGTTACGAGGGCCCCAATGAGCAGTTCTTC
CDR3 protein: CASSYEGPNEQFF

J gene: TRBJ1-3
D gene: .
clone size: .
V gene: TRBV10-3
CDR3 DNA: TGTGCCATCAGGGGAGCAGTAGACTCTGGAAACACCATATATTTT
CDR3 protein: CAIRGAVDSGNTIYF

J gene: TRBJ2-7
D gene: .
clone size: .
V gene: TRBV21-1
CDR3 DNA: TGTGCCAGCAGCAAAGCGGACCCCCACGAGCGGTACTTC
CDR3 protein: CASSKADPHERYF

J gene: TRBJ1-3
D gene: .
clone size: once
V gene: TRBV7-2
CDR3 DNA: TGTGCCAGCAGCGTGGGTCGGTCCTCTGGAAACACCATATATTTT
CDR3 protein: CASSVGRSSGNTIYF

J gene: TRBJ1-1
D gene: .
clone size: few
V gene: TRBV5-1
CDR3 DNA: TGCGCCAGCAGCTTGGAGATAAACACTGAAGCTTTCTTT
CDR3 protein: CASSLEINTEAFF

J gene: TRBJ2-7
D gene: .
clone size: .
V gene: TRBV5-1
CDR3 DNA: TGCGCCAGCAGCCTGGGGCTCGGCCTGGACGAGCAGTACTTC
CDR3 protein: CASSLGLGLDEQYF

J gene: TRBJ1-5
D gene: .
clone size: few
V gene: TRBV28
CDR3 DNA: TGTGCCAGCAGTGGGAATCAGCCCCAGCATTTT
CDR3 protein: CASSGNQPQHF

J gene: TRBJ2-5
D gene: .
clone size: .
V gene: TRBV9
CDR3 DNA: TGTGCCAGCAGCGTAGGCGGAGTCAGGATGCGGGAGACCCAGTACTTC
CDR3 protein: CASSVGGVRMRETQYF

J gene: TRBJ2-7
D gene: .
clone size: .
V gene: TRBV6-6
CDR3 DNA: TGTGCCAGCAGTTACTCGATGCTGGGGGGCAAGCAGTACTTC
CDR3 protein: CASSYSMLGGKQYF

J gene: TRBJ2-5
D gene: .
clone size: .
V gene: TRBV5-1
CDR3 DNA: TGCGCCAGCAGCCCGGGTGCCGGCAGAACTAAAGAGACCCAGTACTTC
CDR3 protein: CASSPGAGRTKETQYF

J gene: TRBJ2-5
D gene: .
clone size: .
V gene: TRBV28
CDR3 DNA: TGTGCCAGCAGTTCCACAGCACGAGAGACCCAGTACTTC
CDR3 protein: CASSSTARETQYF

J gene: TRBJ2-3
D gene: .
clone size: .
V gene: TRBV9
CDR3 DNA: TGTGCCAGCAGCGTAGACTCAAACACAGATACGCAGTATTTT
CDR3 protein: CASSVDSNTDTQYF

J gene: TRBJ1-3
D gene: .
clone size: .
V gene: TRBV28
CDR3 DNA: TGTGCCAGCATCTCCACTGGAAACACCATATATTTT
CDR3 protein: CASISTGNTIYF

J gene: TRBJ2-5
D gene: .
clone size: .
V gene: TRBV10-3
CDR3 DNA: TGTGCCATCGGGCACTCTACAAATGGAGAGACCCAGTACTTC
CDR3 protein: CAIGHSTNGETQYF

J gene: TRBJ2-7
D gene: .
clone size: once
V gene: TRBV5-4
CDR3 DNA: TGTGCCAGCAGCTTGTCGGTTGGGGGAACCTACGAGCAGTACTTC
CDR3 protein: CASSLSVGGTYEQYF

J gene: TRBJ1-5
D gene: .
clone size: .
V gene: TRBV15
CDR3 DNA: TGTGCCACCAGCAGTCCCGCTCAGCCCCAGCATTTT
CDR3 protein: CATSSPAQPQHF

J gene: TRBJ2-5
D gene: .
clone size: .
V gene: TRBV6-6
CDR3 DNA: TGTGCCAGCAGCCGATACGGGGAAGGAGGAGAGACCCAGTACTTC
CDR3 protein: CASSRYGEGGETQYF

J gene: TRBJ1-5
D gene: .
clone size: .
V gene: TRBV2
CDR3 DNA: TGTGCCAGCAGGGCCGCCGGGACTGTCGATCAGCCCCAGCATTTT
CDR3 protein: CASRAAGTVDQPQHF

J gene: TRBJ2-1
D gene: .
clone size: .
V gene: TRBV5-1
CDR3 DNA: TGCGCCAGCAGCTTGGTTCCAGGGCTCTCCTACAATGAGCAGTTCTTC
CDR3 protein: CASSLVPGLSYNEQFF

J gene: TRBJ1-2
D gene: .
clone size: .
V gene: TRBV5-1
CDR3 DNA: TGCGCCAGCAGGGTGGAAGGGTTAGGGGTCTATGGCTACACCTTC
CDR3 protein: CASRVEGLGVYGYTF

J gene: TRBJ2-2
D gene: TRBD1
clone size: .
V gene: TRBV18
CDR3 DNA: TGTGCCAGCTCAGTACCGGGACAGGGGAAGGTCGGGGAGCTGTTTTTT
CDR3 protein: CASSVPGQGKVGELFF

J gene: TRBJ2-5
D gene: TRBD1
clone size: .
V gene: TRBV19
CDR3 DNA: TGTGCCAGTAGTGGGGGACAGGGGGCCTGGGAGACCCAGTACTTC
CDR3 protein: CASSGGQGAWETQYF

J gene: TRBJ2-2
D gene: .
clone size: .
V gene: TRBV9
CDR3 DNA: TGTGCCAGCAGCCCCGCGGGGGGGGAGCTGTTTTTT
CDR3 protein: CASSPAGGELFF

J gene: TRBJ2-7
D gene: TRBD1
clone size: .
V gene: TRBV2
CDR3 DNA: TGTGCCAGCAGCGGGGACAGCCACGAGCAGTACTTC
CDR3 protein: CASSGDSHEQYF

J gene: TRBJ2-2
D gene: .
clone size: .
V gene: TRBV7-3
CDR3 DNA: TGTGCCAGCAAGGGCAGGAACACCGGGGAGCTGTTTTTT
CDR3 protein: CASKGRNTGELFF

J gene: TRBJ1-1
D gene: TRBD1
clone size: .
V gene: TRBV6-1
CDR3 DNA: TGTGCCAGCAGTGAAGGCAGGGGGGTGGCGAACACTGAAGCTTTCTTT
CDR3 protein: CASSEGRGVANTEAFF

J gene: TRBJ2-7
D gene: .
clone size: .
V gene: TRBV5-1
CDR3 DNA: TGCGCCAGCAGCTTGGGCGAATTCTACGAGCAGTACTTC
CDR3 protein: CASSLGEFYEQYF

J gene: TRBJ2-7
D gene: .
clone size: .
V gene: TRBV5-6
CDR3 DNA: TGTGCCAGCAGCCCGGACTCCTCCCCCTACGAGCAGTACTTC
CDR3 protein: CASSPDSSPYEQYF

J gene: TRBJ2-7
D gene: .
clone size: once
V gene: TRBV7-9
CDR3 DNA: TGTGCCAGCAGCTTAGGGGGGACGGACTCCTACGAGCAGTACTTC
CDR3 protein: CASSLGGTDSYEQYF

J gene: TRBJ2-3
D gene: .
clone size: .
V gene: TRBV10-3
CDR3 DNA: TGTGCCATCAGGCCCGGGACTCTTAGCACAGATACGCAGTATTTT
CDR3 protein: CAIRPGTLSTDTQYF

J gene: TRBJ2-7
D gene: .
clone size: .
V gene: TRBV9
CDR3 DNA: TGTGCCAGCAGCGTAGGCCCAGTCACCTACGAGCAGTACTTC
CDR3 protein: CASSVGPVTYEQYF

J gene: TRBJ2-5
D gene: TRBD2
clone size: .
V gene: TRBV9
CDR3 DNA: TGTGCCAGCAGCGTAAGGGGACTAGCGGGAGAAGAGACCCAGTACTTC
CDR3 protein: CASSVRGLAGEETQYF

J gene: TRBJ2-7
D gene: .
clone size: .
V gene: TRBV4-1
CDR3 DNA: TGCGCCAGCAGCCAACCATCACTCGGGACATCTGACGAGCAGTACTTC
CDR3 protein: CASSQPSLGTSDEQYF

J gene: TRBJ2-7
D gene: .
clone size: .
V gene: TRBV6-5
CDR3 DNA: TGTGCCAGCAGTTACACTACCTTCTCCTACGAGCAGTACTTC
CDR3 protein: CASSYTTFSYEQYF

J gene: TRBJ1-1
D gene: TRBD1
clone size: .
V gene: TRBV7-9
CDR3 DNA: TGTGCCAGCAGCGTCCCACAGGGGGCGCTTCTTGAAGCTTTCTTT
CDR3 protein: CASSVPQGALLEAFF

J gene: TRBJ2-1
D gene: TRBD1
clone size: .
V gene: TRBV5-1
CDR3 DNA: TGCGCCAGCAGCACGGCGGGACAGGGGAGGGATGAGCAGTTCTTC
CDR3 protein: CASSTAGQGRDEQFF

J gene: TRBJ2-6
D gene: TRBD2
clone size: .
V gene: TRBV28
CDR3 DNA: TGTGCCAGCATGACTAGCGGGAGGTGGACGTCTGGGGCCAACGTCCTGACTTTC
CDR3 protein: CASMTSGRWTSGANVLTF

J gene: TRBJ1-4
D gene: TRBD1
clone size: .
V gene: TRBV5-1
CDR3 DNA: TGCGCCAGCAGCACCAAGACAGGGTCTAATGAAAAACTGTTTTTT
CDR3 protein: CASSTKTGSNEKLFF

J gene: TRBJ1-1
D gene: TRBD1
clone size: .
V gene: TRBV28
CDR3 DNA: TGTGCCAGCAGCCGAACAGGGGGCTTGGGCACTGAAGCTTTCTTT
CDR3 protein: CASSRTGGLGTEAFF

J gene: TRBJ2-1
D gene: .
clone size: .
V gene: TRBV5-1
CDR3 DNA: TGCGCCAGCAGCCTGGCCGTTTGGGGCAGGGAAAATGAGCAGTTCTTC
CDR3 protein: CASSLAVWGRENEQFF

J gene: TRBJ1-4
D gene: .
clone size: .
V gene: TRBV28
CDR3 DNA: TGTGCCAGCAGTAATACAGGGTCGGGCGAAAAACTGTTTTTT
CDR3 protein: CASSNTGSGEKLFF

J gene: TRBJ2-7
D gene: .
clone size: .
V gene: TRBV9
CDR3 DNA: TGTGCCAGCAGCCCCCGAGTGAGCAGCTCCTACGAGCAGTACTTC
CDR3 protein: CASSPRVSSSYEQYF